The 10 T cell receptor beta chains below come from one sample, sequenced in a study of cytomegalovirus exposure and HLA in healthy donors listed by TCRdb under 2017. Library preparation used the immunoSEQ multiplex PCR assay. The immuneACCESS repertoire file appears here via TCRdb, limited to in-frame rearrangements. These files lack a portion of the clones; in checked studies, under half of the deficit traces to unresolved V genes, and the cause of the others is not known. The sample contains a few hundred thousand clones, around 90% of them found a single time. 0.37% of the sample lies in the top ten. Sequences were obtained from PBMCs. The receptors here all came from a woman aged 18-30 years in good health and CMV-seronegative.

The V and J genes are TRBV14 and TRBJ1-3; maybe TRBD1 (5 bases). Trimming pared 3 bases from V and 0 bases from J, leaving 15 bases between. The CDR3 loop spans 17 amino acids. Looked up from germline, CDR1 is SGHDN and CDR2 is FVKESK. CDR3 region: CASSHRQRTFSGNTIYF. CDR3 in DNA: TGTGCCAGCAGCCATCGACAGCGAACATTCTCTGGAAACACCATATATTTT.

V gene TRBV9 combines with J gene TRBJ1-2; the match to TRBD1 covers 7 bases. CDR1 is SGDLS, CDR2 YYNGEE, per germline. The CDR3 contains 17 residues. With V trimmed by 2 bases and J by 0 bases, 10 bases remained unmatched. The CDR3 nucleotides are TGTGCCAGCAGCGTCTTGGGCGGACAGGCTTCTAACTATGGCTACACCTTC. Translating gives CASSVLGGQASNYGYTF.

CDR3 DNA sequence: TGTGCCAGCAGTTTACTAATTAGCTCCTACAATGAGCAGTTCTTC. Amino acid sequence: CASSLLISSYNEQFF. V is TRBV28 and J is TRBJ2-1; unclear D gene. CDR3 length equals 15 residues. Deletions cut 2 bases from V and 0 bases from J, with 8 bases between. Germline CDR1 is MDHEN and CDR2 is SYDVKM.

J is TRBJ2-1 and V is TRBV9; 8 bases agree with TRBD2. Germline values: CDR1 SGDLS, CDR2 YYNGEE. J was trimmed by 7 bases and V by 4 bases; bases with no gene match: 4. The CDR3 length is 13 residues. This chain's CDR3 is CASSPRGGNEQFF. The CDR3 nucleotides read TGTGCCAGCAGCCCTCGCGGGGGGAATGAGCAGTTCTTC.

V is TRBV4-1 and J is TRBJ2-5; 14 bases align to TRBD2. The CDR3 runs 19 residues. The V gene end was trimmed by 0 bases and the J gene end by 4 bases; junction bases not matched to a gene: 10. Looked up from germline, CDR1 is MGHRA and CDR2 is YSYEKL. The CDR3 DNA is TGCGCCAGCAGCCAAGAATTCGGGACTAGCGGGGGCCCCAGAGAGACCCAGTACTTC. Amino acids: CASSQEFGTSGGPRETQYF.

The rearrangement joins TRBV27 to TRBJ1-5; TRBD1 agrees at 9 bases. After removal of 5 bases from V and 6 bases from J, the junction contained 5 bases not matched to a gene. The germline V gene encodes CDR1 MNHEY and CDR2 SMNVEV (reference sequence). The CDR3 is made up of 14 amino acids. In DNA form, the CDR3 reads TGTGCCAGCAGTCCGGACAGGGGAGGTCAGCCCCAGCATTTT. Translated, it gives CASSPDRGGQPQHF.

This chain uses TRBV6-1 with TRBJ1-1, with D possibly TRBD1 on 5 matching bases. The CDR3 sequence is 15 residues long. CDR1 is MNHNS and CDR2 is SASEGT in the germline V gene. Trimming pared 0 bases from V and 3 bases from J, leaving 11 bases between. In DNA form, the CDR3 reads TGTGCCAGCAGTGAAGCTTCTCAAGGGGACACTGAAGCTTTCTTT. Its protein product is CASSEASQGDTEAFF.

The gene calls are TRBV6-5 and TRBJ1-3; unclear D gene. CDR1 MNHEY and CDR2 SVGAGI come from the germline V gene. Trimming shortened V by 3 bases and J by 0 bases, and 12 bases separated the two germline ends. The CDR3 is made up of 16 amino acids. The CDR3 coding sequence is TGTGCCAGCAGTTATACATTAACCTTCTCTGGAAACACCATATATTTT. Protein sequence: CASSYTLTFSGNTIYF.

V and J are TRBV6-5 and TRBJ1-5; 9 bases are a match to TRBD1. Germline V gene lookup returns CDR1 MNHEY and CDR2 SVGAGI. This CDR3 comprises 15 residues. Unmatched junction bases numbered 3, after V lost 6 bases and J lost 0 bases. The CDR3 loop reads CASRDRGLSNQPQHF. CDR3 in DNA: TGTGCCAGCAGGGACAGGGGACTTAGCAATCAGCCCCAGCATTTT.

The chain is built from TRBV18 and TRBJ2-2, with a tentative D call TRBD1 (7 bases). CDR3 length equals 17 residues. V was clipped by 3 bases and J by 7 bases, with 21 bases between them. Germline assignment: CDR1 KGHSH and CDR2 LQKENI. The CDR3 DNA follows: TGTGCCAGCTCACCCTTGAGGAGGGGGCTTCATGGCGGGGAGCTGTTTTTT. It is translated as CASSPLRRGLHGGELFF. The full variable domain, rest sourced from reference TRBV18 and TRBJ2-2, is NAGVMQNPRHLVRRRGQEARLRCSPMKGHSHVYWYRQLPEEGLKFMVYLQKENIIDESGMPKERFSAEFPKEGPSILRIQQVVRGDSAAYFCASSPLRRGLHGGELFFGEGSRLTVL.